This T cell receptor (beta chain) was sequenced during a study of a mutant IDH1 vaccine in newly diagnosed glioma. For the study at large: Before enrollment, patients got radiotherapy alone, temozolomide alone, or mostly the combination.

Trimming removed 5 bases from V and 7 bases from J, with 12 bases in between. The CDR3 runs 11 residues. Germline values: CDR1 DFQATT, CDR2 SNEGSKA (reference sequence). This clone appeared once. The antigen is unknown. Stated time point: baseline, week 1 (first vaccination visit). Treatment in this sample: pre-vaccination baseline after standard-of-care therapy. Profiled with immunoSEQ multiplex PCR; TCRdb holds only in-frame clones, not every one. The table shows about 54,000 clones, with about 82% occurring only once. Study-level findings and limits: Pseudoprogression apparently tracked independently of changes in top peripheral T cell clonotypes. Of the patients, around 93% had vaccine-induced immune responses.

The clonotype originates from a man in his late teens or twenties with glioma. The chain has TRBV20-1 and TRBJ2-7, with D possibly TRBD2 on 5 matching bases. Sequencing was performed on PBMCs, taken from a glioma patient treated with radiotherapy, temozolomide or both. The CDR3 nucleotides read TGCAGTGCTTGGGGAGCGAAGGAGCAGTACTTC. Its protein is CSAWGAKEQYF.